The sequence of this T cell receptor (beta chain) was determined in a study of Ad26.COV2.S vaccination and SARS-CoV-2 variants. Study summary: Enrolled in COV1001, the donor was in the Ad26.COV2.S trial arm, which received the vaccine.

With regard to this clone: Its antigen is unknown.

Treatment defined: some 19 received Ad26.COV2.S at low or high dose, single or two shots; roughly five received placebo; per-sample allocation not given. Repertoires come from day 63 after the first vaccine or placebo injection. Findings and limits, study-wide: The placebo group had lower spike-specific TCR breadth than the vaccine recipients did. TCR breadth and depth estimates may have understated total T cell responses.

The V gene lost 7 bases and the J gene lost 1 base, with 13 bases spanning the gap. Germline CDR1 LNHDA, CDR2 SQIVND (reference sequence). The CDR3 runs 14 residues. Sequencing was performed with immunoSEQ multiplex PCR; in TCRdb, only in-frame clones are kept and a portion is missing. The profile shows about 350,000 clones, roughly 90% of them singletons. The sequence derives from a person between 18 and 59 years old who received the Ad26.COV2.S COVID-19 vaccine or a placebo. Here the sequenced sample was peripheral blood, taken in a trial of Ad26.COV2.S vaccine versus placebo. This rearrangement joins TRBV19 to TRBJ1-1; D perhaps matches TRBD1 (6 bases). The CDR3 reads CASTTGQGNTEAFF. The CDR3 nucleotides read TGTGCCAGTACCACAGGGCAAGGGAACACTGAAGCTTTCTTT.